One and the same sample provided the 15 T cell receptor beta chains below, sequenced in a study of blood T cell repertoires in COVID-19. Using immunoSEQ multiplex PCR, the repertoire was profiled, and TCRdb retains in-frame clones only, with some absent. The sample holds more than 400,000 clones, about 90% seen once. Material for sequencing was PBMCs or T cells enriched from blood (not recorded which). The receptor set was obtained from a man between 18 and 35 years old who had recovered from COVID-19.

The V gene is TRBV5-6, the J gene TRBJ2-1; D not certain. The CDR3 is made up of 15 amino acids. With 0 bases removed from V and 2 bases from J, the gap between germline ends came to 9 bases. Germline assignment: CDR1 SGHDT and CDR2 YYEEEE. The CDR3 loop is CASSLGLPPYNEQFF. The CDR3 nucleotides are TGTGCCAGCAGCTTGGGACTCCCCCCCTACAATGAGCAGTTCTTC.

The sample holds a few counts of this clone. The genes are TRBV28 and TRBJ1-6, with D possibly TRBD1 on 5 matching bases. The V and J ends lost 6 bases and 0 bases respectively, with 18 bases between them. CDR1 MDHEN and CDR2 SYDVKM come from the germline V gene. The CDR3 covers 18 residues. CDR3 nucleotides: TGTGCCAGCAGGGGGGTAGCGGGAGGGAGCTCCTATAATTCACCCCTCCACTTT. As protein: CASRGVAGGSSYNSPLHF.

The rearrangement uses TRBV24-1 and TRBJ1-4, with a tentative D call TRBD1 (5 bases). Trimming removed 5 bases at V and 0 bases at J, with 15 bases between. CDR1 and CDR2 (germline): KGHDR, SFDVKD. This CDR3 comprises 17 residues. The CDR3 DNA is TGTGCCACCAGTGTACGGGGGGATCCCCCAACTAATGAAAAACTGTTTTTT. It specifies CATSVRGDPPTNEKLFF.

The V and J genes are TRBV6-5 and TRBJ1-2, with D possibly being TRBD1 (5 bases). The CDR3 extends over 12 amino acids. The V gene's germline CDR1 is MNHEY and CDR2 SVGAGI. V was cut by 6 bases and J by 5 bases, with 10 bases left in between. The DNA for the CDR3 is TGTGCCAGCAGCCAGACAGCGTATGGCTACACCTTC. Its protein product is CASSQTAYGYTF.

Here the CDR3 DNA reads TGTGCCAGCACCACTACACGGCGGAACAATGAGCAGTTCTTC. Translating it yields CASTTTRRNNEQFF. This chain connects TRBV5-4 to TRBJ2-1; D gene ambiguous. V dropped 6 bases and J dropped 5 bases, with 15 bases sitting between them. The V gene's germline CDR1 is SGHNT and CDR2 YYREEE (reference sequence). The CDR3 sequence is 14 residues long.

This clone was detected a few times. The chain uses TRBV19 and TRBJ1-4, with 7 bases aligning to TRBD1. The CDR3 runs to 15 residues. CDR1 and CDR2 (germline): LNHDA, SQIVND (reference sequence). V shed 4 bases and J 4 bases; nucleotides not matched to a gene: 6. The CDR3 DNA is TGTGCCAGTAGTACCGAGAGGGGGCTTAATGAAAAACTGTTTTTT. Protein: CASSTERGLNEKLFF.

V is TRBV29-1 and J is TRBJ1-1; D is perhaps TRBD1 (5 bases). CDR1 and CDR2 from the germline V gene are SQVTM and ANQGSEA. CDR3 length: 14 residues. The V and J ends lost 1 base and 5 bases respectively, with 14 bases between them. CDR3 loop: CSVEAQWGGTEAFF. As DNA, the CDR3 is TGCAGCGTTGAAGCCCAATGGGGGGGGACTGAAGCTTTCTTT.

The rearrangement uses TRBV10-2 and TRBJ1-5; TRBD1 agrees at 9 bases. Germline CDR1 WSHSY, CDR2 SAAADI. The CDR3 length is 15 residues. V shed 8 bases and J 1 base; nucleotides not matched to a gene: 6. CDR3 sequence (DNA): TGCGCCAGCCGGGACAGGGAGTGGAGCAATCAGCCCCAGCATTTT. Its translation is CASRDREWSNQPQHF.

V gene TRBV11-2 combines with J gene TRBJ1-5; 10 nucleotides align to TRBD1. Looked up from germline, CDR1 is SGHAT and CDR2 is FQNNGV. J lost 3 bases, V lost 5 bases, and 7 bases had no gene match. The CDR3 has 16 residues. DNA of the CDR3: TGTGCCAGCAGCCAAGCGACAGGGGGCCTCAATCAGCCCCAGCATTTT. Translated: CASSQATGGLNQPQHF.

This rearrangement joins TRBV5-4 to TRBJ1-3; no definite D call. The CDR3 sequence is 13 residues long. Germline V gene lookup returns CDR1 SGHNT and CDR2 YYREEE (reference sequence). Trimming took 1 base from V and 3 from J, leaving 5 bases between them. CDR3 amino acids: CASSLTDGNTIYF. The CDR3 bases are TGTGCCAGCAGCTTGACAGATGGAAACACCATATATTTT.

CDR3 DNA sequence: TGTGCCAGCAGTGAAGGTGGAGTTTTGCCCACCGGGGAGCTGTTTTTT. Amino acid sequence: CASSEGGVLPTGELFF. V is TRBV6-1 and J is TRBJ2-2; D gene ambiguous. The CDR3 extends over 16 amino acids. Between the trimmed V and J ends, which lost 1 base and 4 bases, there was a span of 13 bases. Germline assignment: CDR1 MNHNS and CDR2 SASEGT.

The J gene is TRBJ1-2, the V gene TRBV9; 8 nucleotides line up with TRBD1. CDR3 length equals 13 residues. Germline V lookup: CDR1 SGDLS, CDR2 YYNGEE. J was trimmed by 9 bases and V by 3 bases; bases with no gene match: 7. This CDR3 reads CASSGQGTWSYTF. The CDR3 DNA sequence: TGTGCCAGCAGCGGACAGGGGACTTGGAGCTACACCTTC.

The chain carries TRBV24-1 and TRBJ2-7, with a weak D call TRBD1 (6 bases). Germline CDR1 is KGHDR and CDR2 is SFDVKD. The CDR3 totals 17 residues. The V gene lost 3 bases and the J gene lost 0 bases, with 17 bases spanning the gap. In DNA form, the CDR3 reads TGTGCCACCAGTGATGGCCACCGGGACACCGACTCCTACGAGCAGTACTTC. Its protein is CATSDGHRDTDSYEQYF.

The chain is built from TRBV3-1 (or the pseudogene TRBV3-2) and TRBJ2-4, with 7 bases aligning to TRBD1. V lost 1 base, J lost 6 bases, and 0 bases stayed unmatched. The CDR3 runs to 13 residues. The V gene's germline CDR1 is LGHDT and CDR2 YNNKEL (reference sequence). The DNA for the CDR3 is TGTGCCAGCAGCCAAGGACAGGGAAACATTCAGTACTTC. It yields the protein CASSQGQGNIQYF.

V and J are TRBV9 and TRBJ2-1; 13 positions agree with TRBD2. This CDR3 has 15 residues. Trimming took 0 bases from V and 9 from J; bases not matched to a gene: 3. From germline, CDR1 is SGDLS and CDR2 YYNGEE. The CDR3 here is CASSVVGLAGTEQFF. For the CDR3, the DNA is TGTGCCAGCAGCGTAGTGGGACTAGCGGGGACTGAGCAGTTCTTC. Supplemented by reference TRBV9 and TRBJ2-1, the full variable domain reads DSGVTQTPKHLITATGQRVTLRCSPRSGDLSVYWYQQSLDQGLQFLIQYYNGEERAKGNILERFSAQQFPDLHSELNLSSLELGDSALYFCASSVVGLAGTEQFFGPGTRLTVL.